This T cell receptor beta chain is drawn from a study of blood T cell repertoires in COVID-19. Study summary: Acute and convalescent COVID-19 specimens originated in the United States, Italy and Spain. Sources were T cells, B-cell-depleted T cells, or PBMCs; the material itself was cDNA or gDNA.

The CDR3 has 15 amino acids. Germline lookup yields CDR1 MNHEY and CDR2 SVGAGI. After removal of 4 bases from V and 2 bases from J, the junction contained 8 bases not matched to a gene. Source study methods: Estimated nucleated cell counts came from reference gene primer amplification. Only in-frame clones appear in the TCRdb table, and some are missing; sequencing was by immunoSEQ multiplex PCR. V and J calls and clone size are those listed in that table; D and trimming were worked out from the DNA. The table records 50,000 to 65,000 clones, approximately 90% of them present only once. This clone appeared once.

The sample taken for sequencing was peripheral blood. This rearrangement joins TRBV6-5 to TRBJ2-7, with TRBD1 matching 7 bases. The origin of this receptor is a man aged 50 to 60 with active COVID-19. CDR3 loop: CASSFQGVSAYEQYF. CDR3 sequence (DNA): TGTGCCAGCAGTTTCCAGGGGGTCTCCGCCTACGAGCAGTACTTC.